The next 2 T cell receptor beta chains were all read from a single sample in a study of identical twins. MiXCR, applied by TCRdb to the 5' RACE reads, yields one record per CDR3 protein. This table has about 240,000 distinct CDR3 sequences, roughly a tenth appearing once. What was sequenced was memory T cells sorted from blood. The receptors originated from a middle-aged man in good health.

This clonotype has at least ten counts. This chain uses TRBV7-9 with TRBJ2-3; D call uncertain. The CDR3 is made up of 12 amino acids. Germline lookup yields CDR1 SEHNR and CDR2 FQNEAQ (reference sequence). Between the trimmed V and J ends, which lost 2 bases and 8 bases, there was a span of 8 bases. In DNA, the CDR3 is TGTGCCAGCAGCTTAATAGAGAGTACGCAGTATTTT. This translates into CASSLIESTQYF.

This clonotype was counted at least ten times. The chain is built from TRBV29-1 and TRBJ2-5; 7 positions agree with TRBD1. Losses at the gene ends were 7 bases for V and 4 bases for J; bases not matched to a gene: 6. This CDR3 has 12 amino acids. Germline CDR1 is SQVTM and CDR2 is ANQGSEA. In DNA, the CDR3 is TGCAGCGCGACAGGGATTATAGAGACCCAGTACTTC. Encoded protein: CSATGIIETQYF.